This TCR beta chain was sequenced in a study of blood T cells in healthy people across ages. General study findings and limits: Diversity estimates from one million T cells were considered underestimates. Relative to aged donors, long-lived donors carried more naive CD4+ cells and displayed higher diversity.

The germline gives CDR1 SGHTA, CDR2 FQGTGA. The CDR3 totals 16 residues. Trimming removed 5 bases from V and 4 bases from J; junction bases left unmatched: 11. Total RNA extracted from each sample amounted to at least 5.5 micrograms. Notes on this clonotype: The antigen is undetermined.

The second PCR ran about 6 to 11 cycles with a sample-barcoded 5' primer and J-beta primers. Tags on each cDNA molecule came from a template-switch adaptor with 12 random nucleotides. TCRdb used MiXCR to reprocess the 5' RACE reads, holding one entry per CDR3 protein. The sample contains around 1,500,000 distinct CDR3 sequences, 28% of which appear only once. Sample: blood. The rearrangement links TRBV7-3 to TRBJ2-3, with 8 nucleotides matching TRBD2. The TCR sequence derives from a woman aged 25-40 years in good health. In DNA, the CDR3 is TGTGCCAGCAGCCCCCTGGCGGGGGGAAGGTCAGATACGCAGTATTTT. Encoded protein: CASSPLAGGRSDTQYF.